This TCR beta chain was sequenced in a study of cytomegalovirus exposure and HLA in healthy donors. General observations from the study: The study dropped some indistinguishable V segments, TRBV6-2 and TRBV6-3 among them. In vitro testing confirmed three CMV-associated chains as specific for CMV antigens.

PCR amplification relied on 60 Vbeta primers (plus 13 Jbeta primers). How the authors handled the data: The authors later counted around 80 million unique TCR beta chains, 9 million to 12 million of them shared. Generated by immunoSEQ multiplex PCR, the TCRdb table keeps only in-frame clones and is missing some. The V and J calls and clone size are taken from that table; D and trimming were inferred from the DNA. The table lists 90,000 to 110,000 clones, 70% to 80% of them singletons. Germline-derived CDR1 and CDR2 are SGHDN and FVKESK. V was shortened by 7 bases and J by 1 base, with 11 bases between the two germline ends. The CDR3 spans 13 residues. With regard to this clone: What it binds is not known.

Each donor's status was that of a healthy bone marrow donor. The chain links TRBV14 to TRBJ2-7; no firm D call. Sequencing used PBMCs. This receptor was obtained from a man in his forties in good health and CMV-seronegative. The CDR3 spells CASTLGGSYEQYF. The CDR3 DNA reads as TGTGCCAGCACGCTAGGTGGGTCCTACGAGCAGTACTTC.